These 4 T cell receptor beta chains share one sample of origin, sequenced in a study of Graves' ophthalmopathy and Graves' hyperthyroidism. Amplification from RNA transcripts yielded the TCR beta CDR3 regions. An opening RT-PCR round employed HTBI primers and preceded a second-round multiplex PCR. MiXCR was run by TCRdb on the multiplex PCR reads, yielding one entry per CDR3 protein. The sample lists a few hundred thousand distinct CDR3 sequences; approximately 20% were seen once. The sample comprised peripheral blood. Receptor source: a woman in her late teens or twenties with Graves' ophthalmopathy.

The sample holds many counts of this clonotype. V is TRBV4-1 and J is TRBJ1-6; D remains ambiguous. Per the germline V gene, CDR1 is MGHRA and CDR2 is YSYEKL. Trimming took 4 bases from V and 0 from J, leaving 13 bases between them. This CDR3 spans 17 amino acids. Here the CDR3 reads CASSPGPTTSYNSPLHF. In DNA, the CDR3 is TGCGCCAGCAGCCCCGGCCCGACCACCTCCTATAATTCACCCCTCCACTTT.

This clonotype turned up a few times. The chain combines TRBV15 with TRBJ1-5; D is unclear. Germline CDR1 LNHNV, CDR2 YYDKDF (reference sequence). With 3 bases removed from V and 11 bases from J, the gap between germline ends came to 11 bases. The CDR3 covers 12 residues. In nucleotides, the CDR3 is TGTGCCACCAGCAGTGGGGAACGTTCCCAGCATTTT. Protein: CATSSGERSQHF.

The chain is built from TRBV19 and TRBJ1-1, with 7 bases fitting TRBD1. The CDR3 is 14 amino acids. CDR1 and CDR2 from the germline V gene are LNHDA and SQIVND (reference sequence). V trimming: 7 bases; J trimming: 9 bases; junction bases outside the gene matches: 14. The CDR3 DNA reads as TGTGCCAGTATGGGGGCAGGGGGAAATTGGAAAGCTTTCTTT. Its translation: CASMGAGGNWKAFF.

There are many counts of this clonotype. The chain employs TRBV5-1 and TRBJ2-7; 10 bases line up with TRBD1. The germline CDR1 and CDR2 sequences are SGHRS and YFSETQ. Trimming removed 0 bases from V and 7 bases from J; junction bases left unmatched: 4. The CDR3 has 14 amino acids. CDR3 region: CASSLAGQGEEQYF. The CDR3 DNA follows: TGCGCCAGCAGCTTGGCCGGACAGGGGGAAGAGCAGTACTTC. Drawing the rest from reference TRBV5-1 and TRBJ2-7, the complete variable domain is KAGVTQTPRYLIKTRGQQVTLSCSPISGHRSVSWYQQTPGQGLQFLFEYFSETQRNKGNFPGRFSGRQFSNSRSEMNVSTLELGDSALYLCASSLAGQGEEQYFGPGTRLTVT.